These 12 T cell receptor beta chains originate from one sample sequenced in a study of blood T cell repertoires in COVID-19. Measured with immunoSEQ multiplex PCR; TCRdb has only the in-frame clones, and not every one. This table holds 150,000 or so clones, about 80% found once. The specimen was peripheral blood. The receptors come from a woman aged 60-75 years with acute or convalescent COVID-19.

The V call is TRBV30, the J call TRBJ1-2, with TRBD1 identical over 9 bases. The V gene's germline CDR1 is GTSNPN and CDR2 SVGIG (reference sequence). This CDR3 spans 14 amino acids. V lost 0 bases to trimming and J lost 2 bases; unmatched junction nucleotides: 1. The CDR3 sequence is CAWSVGTGNYGYTF. The CDR3 coding sequence is TGTGCCTGGAGTGTAGGGACAGGGAACTATGGCTACACCTTC.

The chain carries TRBV28 and TRBJ2-1, with D possibly matching TRBD1 (5 bases). CDR3 length: 12 residues. Germline V gives CDR1 MDHEN, CDR2 SYDVKM. Trimming removed 3 bases from V and 10 bases from J, with 10 bases in between. The CDR3: CASSLGRTEQFF. CDR3 DNA sequence: TGTGCCAGCAGTTTGGGAAGGACAGAGCAGTTCTTC. The variable domain in full, with the rest retrieved from reference TRBV28 and TRBJ2-1, is DVKVTQSSRYLVKRTGEKVFLECVQDMDHENMFWYRQDPGLGLRLIYFSYDVKMKEKGDIPEGYSVSREKKERFSLILESASTNQTSMYLCASSLGRTEQFFGPGTRLTVL.

V is TRBV11-3 and J is TRBJ1-1; a weak D match, TRBD1 (5 bases). This CDR3 comprises 13 residues. The germline CDR1 and CDR2 sequences are SGHNT and YENEEA. The V gene lost 5 bases and the J gene lost 0 bases, with 7 bases spanning the gap. In DNA, the CDR3 is TGTGCCAGCAGCCAGGGAATGAACACTGAAGCTTTCTTT. Translating it yields CASSQGMNTEAFF.

The chain employs TRBV12-5 and TRBJ2-3, with unresolved D. CDR1 and CDR2 from the germline V gene are LGHNT and FRNRAP. CDR3 length: 14 amino acids. V was shortened by 1 base and J by 6 bases, with 11 bases between the two germline ends. The CDR3 is CASGLAGAWDTQYF. In nucleotides, the CDR3 is TGTGCTAGTGGTTTGGCCGGAGCTTGGGATACGCAGTATTTT.

The V call is TRBV19, the J call TRBJ1-1; unclear D gene. Germline-derived CDR1 and CDR2 are LNHDA and SQIVND (reference sequence). The CDR3 extends over 12 amino acids. With 3 bases removed from V and 8 bases from J, the gap between germline ends came to 10 bases. For the CDR3, the DNA is TGTGCCAGTAGTATTTGGGCAGACGAAGCTTTCTTT. It specifies CASSIWADEAFF. The complete variable domain, with remaining parts taken from reference TRBV19 and TRBJ1-1, reads DGGITQSPKYLFRKEGQNVTLSCEQNLNHDAMYWYRQDPGQGLRLIYYSQIVNDFQKGDIAEGYSVSREKKESFPLTVTSAQKNPTAFYLCASSIWADEAFFGQGTRLTVV.

This clone was seen more than once but under ten times. The chain recombines TRBV28 with TRBJ1-6, with D unresolved. The CDR3 sequence is 12 residues long. Trimming pared 6 bases from V and 12 bases from J, leaving 12 bases between. Germline CDR1 MDHEN, CDR2 SYDVKM. DNA of the CDR3: TGTGCCAGCAGGAAGAGAATAGAACCCCTCCACTTT. Protein sequence: CASRKRIEPLHF.

The chain links TRBV6-2 or TRBV6-3 to TRBJ1-5, with D possibly matching TRBD1 (6 bases). The CDR3 contains 15 residues. Germline V gene data show CDR1 as MNHEY and CDR2 as SVGEGT. V was pared by 4 bases and J by 8 bases, with 18 bases between. The CDR3 here is CASSWFAGGGEPQHF. The CDR3 DNA reads TGTGCCAGCAGTTGGTTTGCGGGGGGCGGAGAGCCCCAGCATTTT.

V is TRBV5-6 and J is TRBJ2-7; 11 bases match TRBD2. Germline V lookup: CDR1 SGHDT, CDR2 YYEEEE. J lost 5 bases, V lost 1 base, and 17 bases had no gene match. This CDR3 has 19 residues. CDR3 DNA sequence: TGTGCCAGCAGCTTGTCACTAGCGGGAGCTCTATCCCTGCCTAACGAGCAGTACTTC. It specifies CASSLSLAGALSLPNEQYF.

The gene calls are TRBV5-1 and TRBJ2-7; 7 bases match TRBD1. The V gene end was trimmed by 3 bases and the J gene end by 4 bases; junction bases not matched to a gene: 4. In germline, CDR1 is SGHRS, CDR2 YFSETQ. CDR3 length: 13 amino acids. The CDR3 here is CASSSEGQYEQYF. The CDR3 nucleotides are TGCGCCAGCAGCTCCGAGGGACAGTACGAGCAGTACTTC.

This chain connects TRBV18 to TRBJ2-7; 8 nucleotides agree with TRBD1. The CDR3 has 13 residues. Trimming removed 4 bases from V and 5 bases from J; junction bases left unmatched: 4. Germline CDR1 reads KGHSH; CDR2 reads LQKENI. Here the CDR3 reads CASSRQGADEQYF. Here the CDR3 DNA reads TGTGCCAGCTCACGGCAGGGGGCGGACGAGCAGTACTTC.

This sequence joins TRBV5-1 and TRBJ2-1, with TRBD2 identical over 8 bases. The CDR3 contains 16 residues. Germline CDR1 and CDR2: SGHRS and YFSETQ. With 1 base clipped from V and 3 bases from J, the junction kept 6 bases outside the gene matches. The CDR3 nucleotides read TGCGCCAGCAGCTTGAGTGGTCGGGAGGGCTACAATGAGCAGTTCTTC. Its translation: CASSLSGREGYNEQFF.

The chain uses TRBV7-3 and TRBJ2-1; D is ambiguous. The CDR3 consists of 13 residues. V was pared by 1 base and J by 7 bases, with 8 bases between. Germline V gene lookup returns CDR1 SGHTA and CDR2 FQGTGA. The CDR3 bases are TGTGCCAGCAGCTTAAATGTCTTGAATGAGCAGTTCTTC. Its protein is CASSLNVLNEQFF.